One sample yielded the 27 T cell receptor beta chains listed below, sequenced in a study of cytomegalovirus exposure and HLA in healthy donors. The assay was immunoSEQ multiplex PCR, and TCRdb's table has in-frame clones only and misses some. The sample lists about 160,000 clones, about 82% seen once, with approximately 2.4% in the top ten. Sequencing used PBMCs. These receptors were taken from a young man in good health and CMV-seropositive.

The chain carries TRBV9 and TRBJ2-2; D is possibly TRBD2 (6 bases). The length of the CDR3 is 17 residues. Germline CDR1 and CDR2: SGDLS and YYNGEE. Trimming stripped 4 bases from V and 0 bases from J, with 16 bases between. This chain's CDR3 is CASSRARDSPNTGELFF. In nucleotides, the CDR3 is TGTGCCAGCAGCCGCGCCCGGGACTCACCGAACACCGGGGAGCTGTTTTTT.

Comments on this clone: One junction end does not reproduce the germline sequence, and a read error may be involved. Here the CDR3 DNA reads TGTGCTAGCAGCTCAGGGACAGGGACCACCGGGGAGCTGTTTTTT. It codes for CASSSGTGTTGELFF. The rearrangement joins TRBV7-7 to TRBJ2-2, with 9 bases identical to TRBD1. The germline V gene has CDR1 SSHAT and CDR2 FNYEAQ (reference sequence). CDR3 length: 15 amino acids.

The chain couples TRBV12-5 to TRBJ2-7; TRBD1 aligns across 8 bases. V dropped 4 bases and J dropped 4; count of bases not matched to a gene: 9. The CDR3 runs to 15 residues. Per germline, CDR1 LGHNT and CDR2 FRNRAP. Written as DNA, the CDR3 is TGTGCTAGTGGTTCTCTTTGGACAGGGAGGTACGAGCAGTACTTC. As protein: CASGSLWTGRYEQYF.

The CDR3 sequence is CASSQPRDRVKGRTQYF. As DNA, the CDR3 is TGCGCCAGCAGCCAACCCCGTGACAGGGTCAAAGGGAGGACCCAGTACTTC. This rearrangement joins TRBV4-1 to TRBJ2-5, with 7 bases fitting TRBD1. This CDR3 comprises 17 residues. CDR1 is MGHRA, CDR2 YSYEKL, per germline. V lost 2 bases to trimming and J lost 7 bases; unmatched junction nucleotides: 16.

The J gene is TRBJ1-3, the V gene TRBV5-1, with unresolved D. CDR3 length equals 17 residues. The ends were cut back, 0 bases at V and 0 bases at J, with 13 bases in the middle. CDR1 is SGHRS and CDR2 is YFSETQ in the germline V gene. The DNA for the CDR3 is TGCGCCAGCAGCTTGGCATCGGTCGGTAGCTCTGGAAACACCATATATTTT. It translates to CASSLASVGSSGNTIYF.

Only a few counts were recorded for this clone. The J gene is TRBJ2-5, the V gene TRBV2; tentatively, D is TRBD1 (6 bases). The CDR3 sequence is 14 residues long. Germline V gene data show CDR1 as SNHLY and CDR2 as FYNNEI. The V gene lost 7 bases and the J gene lost 0 bases, with 12 bases spanning the gap. The CDR3 sequence: CASKRTAYQETQYF. CDR3 in DNA: TGTGCCAGCAAAAGGACAGCGTACCAAGAGACCCAGTACTTC. The entire variable domain, with the rest obtained from reference TRBV2 and TRBJ2-5, is as follows: EPEVTQTPSHQVTQMGQEVILRCVPISNHLYFYWYRQILGQKVEFLVSFYNNEISEKSEIFDDQFSVERPDGSNFTLKIRSTKLEDSAMYFCASKRTAYQETQYFGPGTRLLVL.

The chain employs TRBV15 and TRBJ1-5, with D hard to call. Germline CDR1 is LNHNV and CDR2 is YYDKDF (reference sequence). Between the trimmed V and J ends, which lost 1 base and 0 bases, there was a span of 10 bases. The CDR3 has 16 residues. CDR3 sequence reads: CATSRVREYSNQPQHF. CDR3 nucleotide sequence: TGTGCCACCAGCAGAGTAAGGGAGTATAGCAATCAGCCCCAGCATTTT.

The chain employs TRBV2 and TRBJ2-2, with D possibly being TRBD2 (5 bases). CDR1 SNHLY and CDR2 FYNNEI come from the germline V gene. V lost 3 bases to trimming and J lost 1 base, with 9 bases between them. CDR3 length equals 15 residues. In DNA form, the CDR3 reads TGTGCCAGCAGTGAGGGCGCGGGGAACACCGGGGAGCTGTTTTTT. It encodes CASSEGAGNTGELFF.

This clone was recorded only once. This chain uses TRBV13 with TRBJ2-3; 9 bases line up with TRBD2. V lost 4 bases to trimming and J lost 6 bases; unmatched junction nucleotides: 11. The germline V gene has CDR1 PRHDT and CDR2 FYEKMQ (reference sequence). This CDR3 spans 16 amino acids. In DNA, the CDR3 is TGTGCCAGCAGCTCGAGGCGGGGGGGCCATGTGGATACGCAGTATTTT. The encoded protein is CASSSRRGGHVDTQYF.

This chain links TRBV7-3 with TRBJ1-4; TRBD1 matches at 7 bases. The CDR3 length is 15 residues. Unmatched junction bases numbered 6, after V lost 6 bases and J lost 2 bases. CDR1 and CDR2 from the germline V gene are SGHTA and FQGTGA. This CDR3 reads CASRPDRATNEKLFF. CDR3 nucleotide sequence: TGTGCCAGCAGGCCCGACAGGGCCACTAATGAAAAACTGTTTTTT. Full variable domain (outside the CDR3, taken from reference TRBV7-3 and TRBJ1-4): GAGVSQTPSNKVTEKGKYVELRCDPISGHTALYWYRQSLGQGPEFLIYFQGTGAADDSGLPNDRFFAVRPEGSVSTLKIQRTERGDSAVYLCASRPDRATNEKLFFGSGTQLSVL.

The chain's CDR3 is CASSPNRGSYTEAFF. CDR3 bases: TGTGCCAGCAGCCCCAACAGGGGATCGTACACTGAAGCTTTCTTT. V gene TRBV7-6 combines with J gene TRBJ1-1; TRBD1 matches 7 bases. The CDR3 contains 15 residues. Per the germline V gene, CDR1 is SGHVS and CDR2 is FNYEAQ. Trimming at V came to 5 bases and at J to 3 bases, leaving 9 bases not matched to a gene.

The rearrangement links TRBV5-4 to TRBJ2-2; D possibly corresponds to TRBD2 (6 bases). Germline loops: CDR1 SGHNT, CDR2 YYREEE (reference sequence). V was trimmed by 0 bases and J by 2 bases, leaving 14 bases between them. The CDR3 spans 17 residues. The CDR3 nucleotides read TGTGCCAGCAGCTTGGTACCTGGGACTTCTAACACCGGGGAGCTGTTTTTT. Protein sequence: CASSLVPGTSNTGELFF.

The CDR3 here is CASSIKTQYF. DNA of the CDR3: TGTGCCAGTAGTATTAAGACCCAGTACTTC. The chain has TRBV19 and TRBJ2-5; D gene ambiguous. CDR3 length: 10 amino acids. Germline V gene data show CDR1 as LNHDA and CDR2 as SQIVND (reference sequence). The V gene lost 3 bases and the J gene lost 6 bases, with 2 bases spanning the gap.

This clone was seen a few times. The chain links TRBV29-1 to TRBJ2-3, with a tentative D call TRBD1 (6 bases). Between the trimmed V and J ends, which lost 7 bases and 4 bases, there was a span of 18 bases. Germline lookup yields CDR1 SQVTM and CDR2 ANQGSEA. The CDR3 runs 14 residues. The CDR3 nucleotides read TGCAGCGGCCTAGGGGGTTCTGGATCAGATACGCAGTATTTT. Translating it yields CSGLGGSGSDTQYF.

The V gene is TRBV19, the J gene TRBJ1-5; unclear D gene. The V end lost 3 bases, the J end lost 2 bases, and 11 bases lay between the germline ends. Germline V gene lookup returns CDR1 LNHDA and CDR2 SQIVND (reference sequence). This CDR3 spans 15 amino acids. The CDR3 DNA reads as TGTGCCAGTAGTATGATTGGGCCGGGCAATCAGCCCCAGCATTTT. Translated: CASSMIGPGNQPQHF.

The V and J genes are TRBV5-1 and TRBJ2-2, with 7 nucleotides matching TRBD1. CDR1 is SGHRS and CDR2 is YFSETQ in the germline V gene. The CDR3 is 15 residues long. V lost 4 bases, J lost 3 bases, and 6 bases stayed unmatched. This CDR3 is CASSPKTGHTGELFF. DNA of the CDR3: TGCGCCAGCAGCCCTAAGACAGGGCACACCGGGGAGCTGTTTTTT.

In DNA, the CDR3 is TGTGCCAGCGAGACTAGCGGGCCGGGACCCACAGATACGCAGTATTTT. Its protein product is CASETSGPGPTDTQYF. This rearrangement joins TRBV7-2 to TRBJ2-3; 10 bases are shared with TRBD2. With V trimmed by 8 bases and J by 2 bases, 10 bases remained unmatched. Per the germline V gene, CDR1 is SGHTA and CDR2 is FQGNSA. The CDR3 extends over 16 amino acids.

The chain uses TRBV9 and TRBJ1-3, with a weak D call TRBD1 (5 bases). This CDR3 region has 15 residues. With 1 base removed from V and 7 bases from J, the gap between germline ends came to 15 bases. Per the germline V gene, CDR1 is SGDLS and CDR2 is YYNGEE. This CDR3 is CASSVYEGSGNTIYF. CDR3 nucleotide sequence: TGTGCCAGCAGCGTATATGAAGGGTCAGGGAACACCATATATTTT.

The chain employs TRBV5-6 and TRBJ2-7, with D possibly being TRBD2 (5 bases). Between the trimmed V and J ends, which lost 3 bases and 2 bases, there was a span of 15 bases. This CDR3 is built from 15 residues. Germline CDR1 SGHDT, CDR2 YYEEEE. This CDR3 reads CASSSYPAGAYEQYF. The CDR3 bases are TGTGCCAGCAGCTCCTACCCGGCGGGCGCCTACGAGCAGTACTTC.

This rearrangement joins TRBV6-6 to TRBJ1-4; D gene unclear. Trimming cost V 7 bases and J 7 bases, with 13 bases left between them. There are 13 residues in the CDR3. Germline CDR1 reads MNHNY; CDR2 reads SVGAGI (reference sequence). The CDR3 reads CASKEGGGEKLFF. The CDR3 bases are TGTGCCAGCAAGGAGGGAGGAGGTGAAAAACTGTTTTTT.

The chain has TRBV6-6 and TRBJ2-1, with 8 bases aligning to TRBD2. The CDR3 runs 14 residues. Germline V gene lookup returns CDR1 MNHNY and CDR2 SVGAGI (reference sequence). The ends lost 10 bases at V and 3 bases at J; junction bases unmatched: 8. CDR3 in DNA: TGTGCCACTAAACGGGGGGGTGACTACAATGAGCAGTTCTTC. Encoded protein: CATKRGGDYNEQFF.

The V and J genes are TRBV6-5 and TRBJ1-1; D not resolved. CDR1 and CDR2 from the germline V gene are MNHEY and SVGAGI. The CDR3 has 11 residues. With 4 bases removed from V and 5 bases from J, the gap between germline ends came to 5 bases. The CDR3 loop reads CASSSRTEAFF. CDR3 nucleotide sequence: TGTGCCAGCAGTTCGAGAACTGAAGCTTTCTTT.

As for this clone: One junction end does not reproduce the germline sequence, and a read error may be involved. The chain carries TRBV19 and TRBJ2-7, with 9 bases matching TRBD2. There are 14 residues in the CDR3. Germline loops: CDR1 LNHDA, CDR2 SQIVND (reference sequence). CDR3: CASSSRTSAMKQYF. DNA for the CDR3: TGTGCCAGCAGTAGTAGGACTAGCGCCATGAAGCAGTACTTC.

The sample holds one count of this clone. The chain has TRBV4-3 and TRBJ1-6; D is ambiguous. The CDR3 sequence is 16 residues long. Per germline, CDR1 LGHNA and CDR2 YSLEER. Between the trimmed V and J ends, which lost 0 bases and 4 bases, there was a span of 10 bases. The CDR3 bases are TGCGCCAGCAGCCAAGATCCCACGGGGTATAATTCACCCCTCCACTTT. It translates to CASSQDPTGYNSPLHF.

The chain is built from TRBV15 and TRBJ1-3; the D is unclear. The CDR3 loop spans 15 amino acids. V was trimmed by 0 bases and J by 4 bases, leaving 10 bases between them. Germline CDR1 reads LNHNV; CDR2 reads YYDKDF (reference sequence). This CDR3 is CATSRDVRAGNTIYF. The CDR3, as DNA: TGTGCCACCAGCAGAGACGTGAGGGCCGGAAACACCATATATTTT.

The V call is TRBV6-5, the J call TRBJ2-3, with unresolved D. Germline assignment: CDR1 MNHEY and CDR2 SVGAGI. This CDR3 region has 14 residues. The germline V and J ends were trimmed by 0 bases and 2 bases, with 6 bases remaining between them. CDR3 sequence (DNA): TGTGCCAGCAGTTACTCGATAGACACAGATACGCAGTATTTT. Translating it yields CASSYSIDTDTQYF.

The chain uses TRBV7-6 and TRBJ1-5; TRBD1 matches at 7 bases. The CDR3 sequence is 15 residues long. CDR1 and CDR2 (germline): SGHVS, FNYEAQ. V trimming: 5 bases; J trimming: 7 bases; junction bases outside the gene matches: 11. Written as DNA, the CDR3 is TGTGCCAGCAGCCGGACAGGAAATAGAGACCAGCCCCAGCATTTT. Translation: CASSRTGNRDQPQHF.